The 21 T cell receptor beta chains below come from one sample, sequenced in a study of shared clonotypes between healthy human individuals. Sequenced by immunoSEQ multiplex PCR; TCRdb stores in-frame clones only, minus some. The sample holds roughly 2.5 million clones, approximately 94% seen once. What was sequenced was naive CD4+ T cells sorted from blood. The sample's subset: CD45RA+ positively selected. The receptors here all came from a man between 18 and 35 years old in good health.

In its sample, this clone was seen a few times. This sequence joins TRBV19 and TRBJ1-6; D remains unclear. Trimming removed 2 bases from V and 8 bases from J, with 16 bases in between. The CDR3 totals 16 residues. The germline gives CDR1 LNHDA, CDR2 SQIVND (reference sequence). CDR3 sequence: CASSILSSGMHSPLHF. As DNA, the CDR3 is TGTGCCAGTAGTATACTCTCAAGCGGGATGCATTCACCCCTCCACTTT.

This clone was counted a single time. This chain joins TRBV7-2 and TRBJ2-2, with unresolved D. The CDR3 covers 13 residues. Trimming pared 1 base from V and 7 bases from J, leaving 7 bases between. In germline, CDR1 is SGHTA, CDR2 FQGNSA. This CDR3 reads CASSLDGVGELFF. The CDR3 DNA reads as TGTGCCAGCAGCTTAGATGGAGTCGGGGAGCTGTTTTTT. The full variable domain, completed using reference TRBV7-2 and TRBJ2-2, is GAGVSQSPSNKVTEKGKDVELRCDPISGHTALYWYRQSLGQGLEFLIYFQGNSAPDKSGLPSDRFSAERTGGSVSTLTIQRTQQEDSAVYLCASSLDGVGELFFGEGSRLTVL.

The CDR3 region has the DNA TGTGCCAGCAGCCCGGGGGACAGGGGCCCCACTGGAAACACCATATATTTT. Its translation is CASSPGDRGPTGNTIYF. The chain combines TRBV9 with TRBJ1-3, with 10 bases matching TRBD1. The CDR3 totals 17 residues. Per germline, CDR1 SGDLS and CDR2 YYNGEE. Trimming took 4 bases from V and 2 from J; bases not matched to a gene: 9.

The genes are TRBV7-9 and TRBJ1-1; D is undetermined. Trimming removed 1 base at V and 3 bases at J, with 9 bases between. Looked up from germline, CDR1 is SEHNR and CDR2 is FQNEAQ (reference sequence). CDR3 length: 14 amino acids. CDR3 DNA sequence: TGTGCCAGCAGCTTAGTACCGACGCACACTGAAGCTTTCTTT. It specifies CASSLVPTHTEAFF.

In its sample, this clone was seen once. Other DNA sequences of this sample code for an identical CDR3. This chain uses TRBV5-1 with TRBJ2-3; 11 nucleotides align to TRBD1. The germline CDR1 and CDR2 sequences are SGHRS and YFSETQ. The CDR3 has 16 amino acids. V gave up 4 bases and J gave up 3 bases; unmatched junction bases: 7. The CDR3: CASSLDGQGATDTQYF. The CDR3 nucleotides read TGCGCCAGCAGCCTTGACGGACAGGGGGCAACAGATACGCAGTATTTT.

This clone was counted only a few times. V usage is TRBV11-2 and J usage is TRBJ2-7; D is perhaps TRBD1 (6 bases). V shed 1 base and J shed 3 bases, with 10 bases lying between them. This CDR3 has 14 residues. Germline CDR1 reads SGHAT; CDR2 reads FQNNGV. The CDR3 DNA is TGTGCCAGCAGCTTAGTTTCAGGGGACTACGAGCAGTACTTC. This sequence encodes CASSLVSGDYEQYF.

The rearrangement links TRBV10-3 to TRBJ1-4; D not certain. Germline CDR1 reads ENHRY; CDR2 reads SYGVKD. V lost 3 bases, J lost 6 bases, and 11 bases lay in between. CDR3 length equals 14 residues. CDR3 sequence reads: CAISDRQGDEKLFF. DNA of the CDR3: TGTGCCATCAGTGATCGTCAAGGTGATGAAAAACTGTTTTTT.

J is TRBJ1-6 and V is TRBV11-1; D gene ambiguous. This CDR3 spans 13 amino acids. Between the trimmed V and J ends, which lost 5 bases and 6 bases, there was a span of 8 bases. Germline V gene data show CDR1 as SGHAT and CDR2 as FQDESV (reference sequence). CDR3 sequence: CASSLPGNSPLHF. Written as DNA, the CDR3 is TGTGCCAGCAGCCTACCGGGTAATTCACCCCTCCACTTT.

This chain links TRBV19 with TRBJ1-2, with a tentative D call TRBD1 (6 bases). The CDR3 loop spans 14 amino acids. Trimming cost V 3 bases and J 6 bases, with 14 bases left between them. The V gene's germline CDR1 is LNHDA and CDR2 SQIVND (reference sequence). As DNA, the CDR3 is TGTGCCAGTAGTATGAGGGGGGGCCTGGATGGCTACACCTTC. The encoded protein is CASSMRGGLDGYTF.

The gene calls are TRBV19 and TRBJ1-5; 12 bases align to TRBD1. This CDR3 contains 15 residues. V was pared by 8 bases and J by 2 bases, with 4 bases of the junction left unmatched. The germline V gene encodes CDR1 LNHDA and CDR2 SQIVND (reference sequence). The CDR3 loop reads CASGTGGSGNQPQHF. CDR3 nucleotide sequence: TGTGCCAGTGGGACAGGGGGCTCGGGCAATCAGCCCCAGCATTTT.

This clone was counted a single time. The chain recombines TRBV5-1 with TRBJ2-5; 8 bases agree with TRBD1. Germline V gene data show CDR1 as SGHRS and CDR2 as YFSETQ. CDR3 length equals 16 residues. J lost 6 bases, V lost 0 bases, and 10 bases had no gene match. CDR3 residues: CASSLEAVTGGQTQYF. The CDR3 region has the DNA TGCGCCAGCAGCTTGGAGGCGGTCACAGGGGGGCAGACCCAGTACTTC.

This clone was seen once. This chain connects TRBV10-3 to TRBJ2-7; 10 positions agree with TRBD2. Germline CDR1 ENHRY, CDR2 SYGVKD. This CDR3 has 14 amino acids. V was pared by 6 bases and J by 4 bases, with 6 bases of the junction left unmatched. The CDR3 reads CAISRAGGIYEQYF. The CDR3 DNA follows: TGTGCCATCAGCAGAGCGGGAGGGATATACGAGCAGTACTTC.

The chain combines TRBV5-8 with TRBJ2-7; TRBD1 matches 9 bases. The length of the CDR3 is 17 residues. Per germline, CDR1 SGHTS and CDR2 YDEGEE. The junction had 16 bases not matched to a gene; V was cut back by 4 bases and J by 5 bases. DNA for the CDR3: TGTGCCAGCAGCCCACCTAAACTGGGGACAGGGCTCCACGAGCAGTACTTC. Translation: CASSPPKLGTGLHEQYF.

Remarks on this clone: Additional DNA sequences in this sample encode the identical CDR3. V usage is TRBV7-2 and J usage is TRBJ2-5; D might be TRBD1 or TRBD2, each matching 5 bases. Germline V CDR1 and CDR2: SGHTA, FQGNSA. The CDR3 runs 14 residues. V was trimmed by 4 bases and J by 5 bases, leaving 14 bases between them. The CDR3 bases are TGTGCCAGCAGCTCCGGGACCCGCGGGGAGACCCAGTACTTC. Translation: CASSSGTRGETQYF.

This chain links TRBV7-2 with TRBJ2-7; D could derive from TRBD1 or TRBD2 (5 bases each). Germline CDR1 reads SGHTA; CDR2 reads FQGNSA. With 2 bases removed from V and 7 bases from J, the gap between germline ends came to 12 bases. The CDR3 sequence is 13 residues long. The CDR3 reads CASSLQGVGEQYF. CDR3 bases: TGTGCCAGCAGCTTACAGGGAGTGGGGGAGCAGTACTTC.

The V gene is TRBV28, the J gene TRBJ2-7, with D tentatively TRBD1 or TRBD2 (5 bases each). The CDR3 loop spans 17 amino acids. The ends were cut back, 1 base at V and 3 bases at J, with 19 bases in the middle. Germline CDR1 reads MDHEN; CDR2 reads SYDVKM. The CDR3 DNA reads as TGTGCCAGCAGTTTATCTGGGTGGTCGGGGCGCGGCTACGAGCAGTACTTC. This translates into CASSLSGWSGRGYEQYF.

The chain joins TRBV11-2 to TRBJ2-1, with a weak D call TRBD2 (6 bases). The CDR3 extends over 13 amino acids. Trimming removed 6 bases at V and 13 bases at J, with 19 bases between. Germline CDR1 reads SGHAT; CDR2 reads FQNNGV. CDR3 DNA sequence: TGTGCCAGCAGTTTGGACGGGGGAGGTGATCAGTTCTTC. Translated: CASSLDGGGDQFF.

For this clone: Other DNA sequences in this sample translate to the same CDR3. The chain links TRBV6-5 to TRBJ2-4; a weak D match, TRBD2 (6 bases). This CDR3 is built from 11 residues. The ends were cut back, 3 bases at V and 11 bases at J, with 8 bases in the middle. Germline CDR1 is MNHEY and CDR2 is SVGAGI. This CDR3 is CASSYSGVQYF. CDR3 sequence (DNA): TGTGCCAGCAGTTATTCGGGGGTTCAGTACTTC.

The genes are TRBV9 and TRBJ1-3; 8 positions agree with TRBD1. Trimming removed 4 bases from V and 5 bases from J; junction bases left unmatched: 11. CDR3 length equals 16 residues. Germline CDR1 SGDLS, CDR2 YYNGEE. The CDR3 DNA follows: TGTGCCAGCAGCTCCGGACAGGGAGGAGTCAGAAACACCATATATTTT. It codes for CASSSGQGGVRNTIYF.

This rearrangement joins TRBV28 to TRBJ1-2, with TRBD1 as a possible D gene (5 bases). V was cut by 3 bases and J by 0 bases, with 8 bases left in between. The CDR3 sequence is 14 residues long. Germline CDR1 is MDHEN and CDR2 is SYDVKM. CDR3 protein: CASSFWGANYGYTF. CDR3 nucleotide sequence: TGTGCCAGCAGTTTTTGGGGCGCTAACTATGGCTACACCTTC.

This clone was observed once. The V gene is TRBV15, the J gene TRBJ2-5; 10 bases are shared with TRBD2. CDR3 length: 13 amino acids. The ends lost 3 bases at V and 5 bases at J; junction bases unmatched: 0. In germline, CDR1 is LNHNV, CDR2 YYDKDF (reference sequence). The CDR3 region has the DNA TGTGCCACCAGCAGTAGCGGGAGGGAGACCCAGTACTTC. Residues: CATSSSGRETQYF. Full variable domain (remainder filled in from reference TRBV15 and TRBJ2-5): DAMVIQNPRYQVTQFGKPVTLSCSQTLNHNVMYWYQQKSSQAPKLLFHYYDKDFNNEADTPDNFQSRRPNTSFCFLDIRSPGLGDTAMYLCATSSSGRETQYFGPGTRLLVL.